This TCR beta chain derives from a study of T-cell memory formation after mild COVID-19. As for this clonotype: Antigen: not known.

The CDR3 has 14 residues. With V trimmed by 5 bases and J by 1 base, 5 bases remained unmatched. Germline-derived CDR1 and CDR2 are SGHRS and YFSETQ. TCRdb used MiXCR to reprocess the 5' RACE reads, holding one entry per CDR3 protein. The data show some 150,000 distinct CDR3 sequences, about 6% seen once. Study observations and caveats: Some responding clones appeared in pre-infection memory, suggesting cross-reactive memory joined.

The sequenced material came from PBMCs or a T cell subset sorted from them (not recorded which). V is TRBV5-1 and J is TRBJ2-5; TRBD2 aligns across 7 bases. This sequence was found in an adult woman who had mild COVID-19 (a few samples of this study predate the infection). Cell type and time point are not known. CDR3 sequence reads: CASRGAGPQETQYF. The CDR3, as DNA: TGCGCCAGCAGGGGAGCGGGGCCCCAAGAGACCCAGTACTTC.